This T cell receptor (beta chain) was captured in a study of tumor-infiltrating lymphocytes in primary liver carcinoma. Study context: Patients underwent surgical resection for primary liver carcinoma. Sequenced samples came back with roughly 3.65 to 7.5 million productive TCRbeta reads, and the counts looked alike across tissue types.

Reverse transcription of approximately 0.55 ug total RNA with a constant-region primer produced TCR beta cDNA. Nested multiplex PCR, run for three rounds with slightly modified ARM-PCR, yielded TCR beta libraries. Each of the first two PCR rounds ran roughly 9 cycles with TRBV1-TRBV30 forward and C-beta reverse primers. TCRdb analysed the multiplex PCR reads with MiXCR anew, one entry per CDR3 protein. The profile shows approximately 210,000 distinct CDR3 sequences, about 61% of them singletons. CDR3 size: 15 residues. Trimming took 0 bases from V and 3 from J, leaving 13 bases between them. Germline V gene sequence: CDR1 SGHRS, CDR2 YFSETQ. They got blood RNA out of unsorted whole blood and also pulled out germline DNA. Around 4 milliliters of peripheral blood were drawn presurgically. In this sample, this clonotype turned up a few times.

The material sequenced was peripheral blood. The receptor was derived from a woman in her sixties or seventies with primary liver carcinoma and hepatitis B virus infection. This chain connects TRBV5-1 to TRBJ2-7; no definite D call. The CDR3 region has the DNA TGCGCCAGCAGCTTGGCTCACGGGCCCTACTACGAGCAGTACTTC. This gives the protein CASSLAHGPYYEQYF.